This TCR beta chain was profiled in a study of tumor-infiltrating lymphocytes in primary liver carcinoma. About the research overall: Every sample contained roughly 3.65 to 7.13 million productive TCRbeta reads, and these numbers were similar from one tissue type to another.

This CDR3 spans 16 amino acids. Germline V gene data show CDR1 as LGHNA and CDR2 as YNFKEQ. The study's findings and limits: Only about 7-25% of top clones occurred in every one of the five tumor regions. Tumors significantly exceeded blood in top-250-clone fraction (p = 0.039).

With a constant-region primer, TCR beta cDNA was made from 450 to 550 ng of total RNA. What produced the TCR beta libraries was three nested multiplex PCR rounds using slightly modified ARM-PCR. The first two PCR rounds, nine to ten cycles each, used TRBV1-TRBV30 forward primers and a C-beta reverse primer. TCRdb fed the multiplex PCR reads into MiXCR, producing one record per CDR3 protein. The sample has 90,000 to 100,000 distinct CDR3 sequences; around two thirds are singletons. Extraction of RNA together with DNA used about 17-30 mg of unsorted bulk tissue. Patients in the cohort were treatment-naive and living with chronic HBV infection. Remarks on this clonotype: The antigen is not known. Relative to the germline gene, one junction end is altered; a read error may explain this.

Sequencing was performed on liver tumor tissue from sampling region 5. Sample subset: tumor region T5, tumor centre. The chain couples TRBV4-2 to TRBJ1-4, with D possibly TRBD1 on 6 matching bases. The receptor was derived from a woman aged 55-70 years with primary liver carcinoma and hepatitis B virus infection. The CDR3 reads CTSSQDGWRDNEKLSF. The CDR3 region has the DNA TGTACCAGCAGCCAAGATGGGTGGAGGGACAATGAAAAACTGTCTTTT.